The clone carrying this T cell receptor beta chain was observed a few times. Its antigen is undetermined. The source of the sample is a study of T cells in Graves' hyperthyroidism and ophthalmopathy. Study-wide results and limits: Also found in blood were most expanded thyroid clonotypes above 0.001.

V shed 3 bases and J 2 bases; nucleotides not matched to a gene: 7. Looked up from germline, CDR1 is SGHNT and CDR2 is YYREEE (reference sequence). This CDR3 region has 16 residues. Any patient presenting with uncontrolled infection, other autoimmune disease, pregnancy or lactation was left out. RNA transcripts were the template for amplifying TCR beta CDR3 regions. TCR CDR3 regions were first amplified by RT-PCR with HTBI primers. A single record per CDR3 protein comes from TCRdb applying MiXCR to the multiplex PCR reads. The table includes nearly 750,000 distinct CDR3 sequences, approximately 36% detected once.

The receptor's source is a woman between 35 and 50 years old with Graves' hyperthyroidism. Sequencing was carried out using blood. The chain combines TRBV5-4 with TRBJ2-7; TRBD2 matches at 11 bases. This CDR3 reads CASSSAGTSGAYEQYF. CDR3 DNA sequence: TGTGCCAGCAGCTCGGCCGGGACTAGCGGAGCCTACGAGCAGTACTTC.